A single TCR beta chain is shown here with its context. Other DNA sequences of this sample code for an identical CDR3. Under the authors' procedure: Using reference gene primer amplification, nucleated cell counts were estimated. Clones were sequenced by immunoSEQ multiplex PCR, and TCRdb holds only the in-frame ones, with some missing. V and J calls and clone size follow that table, whereas D and trimming were derived from the DNA. The table includes fewer than 350,000 clones, around 81% detected once. V trimming: 7 bases; J trimming: 6 bases; junction bases outside the gene matches: 7. The CDR3 covers 14 residues. Germline CDR1 is LGHNT and CDR2 is FRNRAP. The sample comes from a study of blood T cell repertoires in COVID-19. Overall study: The United States, Italy and Spain supplied acute and convalescent COVID-19 samples. Sources were T cells, B-cell-depleted T cells, or PBMCs; the material itself was cDNA or gDNA.

V gene TRBV12-5 combines with J gene TRBJ2-2; 8 bases are shared with TRBD2. This TCR was recovered from a woman aged 60 to 75 with active or convalescent COVID-19. The source material was peripheral blood. DNA for the CDR3: TGTGCTAGTGCTTTCGGGGGGGTTGCCGGGGAGCTGTTTTTT. This translates into CASAFGGVAGELFF.